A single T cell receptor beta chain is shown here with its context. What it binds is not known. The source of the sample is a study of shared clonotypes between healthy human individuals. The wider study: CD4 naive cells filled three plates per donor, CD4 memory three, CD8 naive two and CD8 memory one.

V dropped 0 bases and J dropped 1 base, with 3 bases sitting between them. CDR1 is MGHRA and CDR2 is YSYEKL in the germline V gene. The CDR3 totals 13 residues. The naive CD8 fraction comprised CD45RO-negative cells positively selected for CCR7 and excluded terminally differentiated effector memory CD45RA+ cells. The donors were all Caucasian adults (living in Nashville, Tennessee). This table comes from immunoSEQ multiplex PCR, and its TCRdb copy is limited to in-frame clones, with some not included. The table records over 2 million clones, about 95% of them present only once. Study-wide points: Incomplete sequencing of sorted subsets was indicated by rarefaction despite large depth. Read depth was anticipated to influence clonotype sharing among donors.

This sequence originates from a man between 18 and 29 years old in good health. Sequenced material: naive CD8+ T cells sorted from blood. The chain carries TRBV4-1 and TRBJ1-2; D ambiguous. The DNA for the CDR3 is TGCGCCAGCAGCCAAGACGATAACTATGGCTACACCTTC. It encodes CASSQDDNYGYTF.